These 18 T cell receptor beta chains originate from one sample sequenced in a study of control samples from healthy donors and cancer patients. Profiled with immunoSEQ multiplex PCR; TCRdb holds only in-frame clones, not every one. In the table there are 65,000 to 80,000 clones, 89% of which are singletons. Sequencing used PBMCs. These receptors were obtained from a woman between 45 and 65 years old with colorectal cancer.

The genes are TRBV5-8 and TRBJ1-2, with TRBD1 as a possible D gene (6 bases). This CDR3 contains 15 residues. Germline V gene lookup returns CDR1 SGHTS and CDR2 YDEGEE. V lost 4 bases and J lost 2, with 15 bases in between. Here the CDR3 reads CASSPGQRPNYGYTF. The CDR3 nucleotides read TGTGCCAGCAGCCCCGGACAGCGACCCAACTATGGCTACACCTTC. Combining the CDR3 with reference TRBV5-8 and TRBJ1-2 gives the whole variable domain EAGVTQSPTHLIKTRGQQATLRCSPISGHTSVYWYQQALGLGLQFLLWYDEGEERNRGNFPPRFSGRQFPNYSSELNVNALELEDSALYLCASSPGQRPNYGYTFGSGTRLTVV.

The rearrangement joins TRBV5-1 to TRBJ2-1, with D perhaps being TRBD1 or TRBD2 (5 bases each). From germline, CDR1 is SGHRS and CDR2 YFSETQ. This CDR3 is 14 amino acids long. V lost 0 bases and J 6 bases, leaving 10 bases between the germline ends. CDR3 sequence (DNA): TGCGCCAGCAGCTTGGACCAGGGACGCAATGAGCAGTTCTTC. Translating gives CASSLDQGRNEQFF.

The rearrangement links TRBV6-5 to TRBJ2-7, with 8 positions matching TRBD1. The CDR3 covers 13 residues. CDR1 is MNHEY, CDR2 SVGAGI, per germline. V trimming: 5 bases; J trimming: 3 bases; junction bases outside the gene matches: 3. CDR3 nucleotide sequence: TGTGCCAGCAGTCTGGGACAGGACTACGAGCAGTACGTC. Protein sequence: CASSLGQDYEQYV.

This chain joins TRBV2 and TRBJ2-5, with D possibly TRBD2 on 5 matching bases. This CDR3 is 16 amino acids long. V shed 4 bases and J shed 4 bases, with 19 bases lying between them. The germline V gene has CDR1 SNHLY and CDR2 FYNNEI. The DNA of the CDR3 is TGTGCCAGCAGTGGGACTCGATACACTCAAGGAGAGACCCAGTACTTC. Residues: CASSGTRYTQGETQYF. Looking up the rest from reference TRBV2 and TRBJ2-5 gives the full variable domain: EPEVTQTPSHQVTQMGQEVILRCVPISNHLYFYWYRQILGQKVEFLVSFYNNEISEKSEIFDDQFSVERPDGSNFTLKIRSTKLEDSAMYFCASSGTRYTQGETQYFGPGTRLLVL.

The V and J genes are TRBV27 and TRBJ1-2, with D perhaps matching TRBD1 (5 bases). The germline CDR1 and CDR2 sequences are MNHEY and SMNVEV (reference sequence). Between the trimmed V and J ends, which lost 2 bases and 8 bases, there was a span of 15 bases. The CDR3 has 14 amino acids. The CDR3 DNA follows: TGTGCCAGCAGTTTAGACAGCCTTCAAGGGGGCTACACCTTC. Protein product: CASSLDSLQGGYTF.

This chain joins TRBV19 and TRBJ1-4, with D perhaps matching TRBD1 (6 bases). Germline V gene sequence: CDR1 LNHDA, CDR2 SQIVND (reference sequence). This CDR3 region has 15 residues. The germline V and J ends were trimmed by 8 bases and 0 bases, with 13 bases remaining between them. Here the CDR3 reads CASGYRAATNEKLFF. CDR3 sequence (DNA): TGTGCCAGTGGATACAGGGCCGCAACTAATGAAAAACTGTTTTTT.

The chain combines TRBV12-5 with TRBJ1-4; 10 nucleotides align to TRBD1. The CDR3 extends over 16 amino acids. Trimming cost V 2 bases and J 8 bases; bases outside gene matches: 8. The germline V gene has CDR1 LGHNT and CDR2 FRNRAP. The CDR3 sequence: CASGLSRDRGYEKLFF. The CDR3 nucleotides are TGTGCTAGTGGTTTGAGCCGGGACAGGGGCTACGAAAAACTGTTTTTT.

J is TRBJ1-3 and V is TRBV5-6; D unclear. With 0 bases removed from V and 1 base from J, the gap between germline ends came to 14 bases. Germline V lookup: CDR1 SGHDT, CDR2 YYEEEE. This CDR3 has 17 residues. The CDR3 protein is CASSLAGFLGSGNTIYF. The CDR3 nucleotides are TGTGCCAGCAGCTTGGCCGGATTTCTCGGGTCTGGAAACACCATATATTTT.

This clone appeared once. This chain's CDR3 is CASSQVGGAEAFF. The CDR3 DNA sequence: TGTGCCAGCAGCCAAGTAGGAGGGGCTGAAGCTTTCTTT. This rearrangement joins TRBV3-1 (or the pseudogene TRBV3-2) to TRBJ1-1, with a tentative D call TRBD1 (5 bases). CDR1 LGHDT and CDR2 YNNKEL come from the germline V gene (reference sequence). CDR3 length equals 13 residues. Trimming took 1 base from V and 6 from J, leaving 9 bases between them.

The V gene is TRBV5-6, the J gene TRBJ2-3; 9 bases are shared with TRBD2. Trimming cost V 0 bases and J 2 bases; bases outside gene matches: 1. Germline-derived CDR1 and CDR2 are SGHDT and YYEEEE. This CDR3 is built from 15 residues. Here the CDR3 DNA reads TGTGCCAGCAGCTTGGAGGGACTAGCCACAGATACGCAGTATTTT. Its protein is CASSLEGLATDTQYF. Together with reference TRBV5-6 and TRBJ2-3, the CDR3 gives the full variable domain: DAGVTQSPTHLIKTRGQQVTLRCSPKSGHDTVSWYQQALGQGPQFIFQYYEEEERQRGNFPDRFSGHQFPNYSSELNVNALLLGDSALYLCASSLEGLATDTQYFGPGTRLTVL.

The chain is built from TRBV28 and TRBJ2-7; D may be TRBD2 (6 bases). Between the trimmed V and J ends, which lost 4 bases and 4 bases, there was a span of 14 bases. Germline values: CDR1 MDHEN, CDR2 SYDVKM. The CDR3 runs 14 residues. CDR3 sequence reads: CASSSPLDYYEQYV. CDR3 nucleotides: TGTGCCAGCAGTTCTCCCTTGGACTATTACGAGCAGTACGTC.

V usage is TRBV3-1 (or the pseudogene TRBV3-2) and J usage is TRBJ2-7; 9 positions match TRBD1. This CDR3 region has 15 residues. CDR1 and CDR2 (germline): LGHDT, YNNKEL (reference sequence). With V trimmed by 2 bases and J by 0 bases, 2 bases remained unmatched. CDR3 region: CASSQRDRDSYEQYV. CDR3 DNA: TGTGCCAGCAGCCAACGGGACAGGGACTCCTACGAGCAGTACGTC.

This CDR3 reads CAWMLGSRGSYGYTF. CDR3 DNA sequence: TGTGCCTGGATGCTGGGATCAAGGGGTAGCTATGGCTACACCTTC. This chain uses TRBV30 with TRBJ1-2; tentatively, D is TRBD1 (5 bases). Germline V gene data show CDR1 as GTSNPN and CDR2 as SVGIG (reference sequence). The germline V and J ends were trimmed by 4 bases and 4 bases, with 19 bases remaining between them. The CDR3 totals 15 residues.

This chain uses TRBV6-1 with TRBJ1-6; D call uncertain. Looked up from germline, CDR1 is MNHNS and CDR2 is SASEGT. CDR3 size: 15 residues. The V end lost 1 base, the J end lost 7 bases, and 11 bases lay between the germline ends. The chain's CDR3 is CASSEVRRLNSPLHF. DNA of the CDR3: TGTGCCAGCAGTGAAGTCCGTAGACTCAATTCACCCCTCCACTTT.

V is TRBV4-1 and J is TRBJ1-2; no clear D gene. Trimming pared 0 bases from V and 8 bases from J, leaving 10 bases between. The CDR3 extends over 13 amino acids. Germline V CDR1 and CDR2: MGHRA, YSYEKL. The CDR3 region has the DNA TGCGCCAGCAGCCAAGATGTTGCGGGGGGCTACACCTTC. Translation gives CASSQDVAGGYTF.

V and J are TRBV20-1 and TRBJ1-6; D remains unclear. The germline V and J ends were trimmed by 3 bases and 5 bases, with 17 bases remaining between them. Germline loops: CDR1 DFQATT, CDR2 SNEGSKA (reference sequence). The CDR3 is 16 amino acids. The CDR3 nucleotides read TGCAGTGCTAGTAAAGGGTATAGTCCCCATAATTCACCCCTCCACTTT. This translates into CSASKGYSPHNSPLHF.

This rearrangement joins TRBV3-1 (or the pseudogene TRBV3-2) to TRBJ1-5; no reliable D call. Trimming pared 0 bases from V and 6 bases from J, leaving 3 bases between. Germline CDR1 is LGHDT and CDR2 is YNNKEL (reference sequence). The CDR3 totals 12 residues. CDR3 protein: CASSQEGQPQHF. In DNA form, the CDR3 reads TGTGCCAGCAGCCAAGAAGGTCAGCCCCAGCATTTT.

This clone was picked up a small number of times. V usage is TRBV7-2 and J usage is TRBJ2-3, with D perhaps TRBD2 (6 bases). CDR3 length equals 15 residues. CDR1 and CDR2 (germline): SGHTA, FQGNSA. V shed 5 bases and J shed 4 bases, with 16 bases lying between them. The CDR3 coding sequence is TGTGCCAGCAGCGTGTCGCGGGGCTTCGCAGATACGCAGTATTTT. Amino acid sequence: CASSVSRGFADTQYF.